The subject of this entry is one T cell receptor beta chain. This clonotype was seen a few times. Its antigen is not yet known. No quality values exist for individual bases; no much larger clone is one base distant. This entry is derived from a study of T cells after yellow fever vaccination (dated by TCRdb to the late 2010s). Some background on the complete study: The SMART-Seq v4 Ultra Low Input RNA kit was used to prepare libraries from fractions with low cell numbers. To track T-cell clones before and after primary and booster YFV17D yellow fever vaccination, bulk TCR alpha and beta repertoires were sequenced longitudinally. Two healthy male donors made up the cohort, one aged 18 to 30 years and the other aged 30 to 40 years. Bulk PBMC replicates and cell subsets were isolated from blood drawn at multiple timepoints before and after both primary and secondary immunization. The research as a whole found: A small share of clonotypes occurred in both CD4 and CD8 compartments, likely arising from convergent recombination. Because only a couple of donors were included in the study, the extent to which the findings can be generalized is limited. Computational filtering was required because FACS-sorted repertoires could contain abundant contaminating clonotypes from the bulk population. After the booster, most of the clones that had expanded following primary vaccination were detected again (around 95% of CD4 and around 87% of CD8), which suggests that memory was broadly maintained. Compared with the primary T-cell response, the secondary T-cell response was weaker but faster, peaking on day 5 rather than day 15.

Synthesis of TCR cDNA relied on 5'RACE template switching, a step that introduced a universal primer site along with unique molecular identifiers. Priming of cDNA synthesis was performed from both the TCR alpha and TCR beta constant segments. Two PCR steps were used to amplify libraries, with sample barcodes and sequencing adapters being added in the second step. Libraries were sequenced on Illumina HiSeq 2500 (2x100 bp) or NovaSeq (2x150 bp). The authors' analysis ran thus. Reads were demultiplexed and collapsed into UMI consensus sequences with MIGEC, and V(D)J alignment was performed with MiXCR. Using edgeR on replicate PBMC samples, clonotypes were called vaccine-responding if FDR was below 0.01 and the log2 fold change was above 5 up to day 15. Bulk clonotypes were assigned CD4 or CD8 identity according to which sequenced CD4 or CD8 repertoire held them at higher abundance. TCRdb passed the public sequencing reads through fastp at Q25 and MiXCR, retaining productive beta sequences. Rows matching on CDR3 protein sequence are summarized as one entry with the most common DNA and genes. In this record, the V and J calls reflect TCRdb's handling and not the investigators' own analysis. For this sample there are roughly 260,000 distinct CDR3 sequences; 13% appear just once. Approximately 0.49% of the sample comes from the top ten.

The sample's treatment or condition label, in plain terms: live attenuated yellow fever vaccine strain. PBMCs were isolated from peripheral blood using a standard Ficoll-Paque protocol. Dynabeads CD4 and CD8 positive selection kits were used to isolate CD4 and CD8 T-cell fractions. TriZol was used to extract RNA from bulk PBMCs, CD4 and CD8 fractions, and dextramer-positive and dextramer-negative fractions. The germline V gene (reference sequence) sets CDR1 to DFQATT and CDR2 to SNEGSKA. The CDR3 spans 14 residues, from the cysteine through the phenylalanine. Just the 42-base CDR3 DNA is kept, in frame starting at base 1. Trimming takes 1 base from V and 4 bases from J, and the germline ends sit 11 bases apart.

The TCR sequence derives from a man aged 25-45 years who received the YFV17D yellow fever vaccine. The chain employs TRBV20-1 and TRBJ2-1, with the D gene too uncertain to name. This sample comprised CD4+ T cells sorted from PBMCs, obtained 45 days after the yellow fever booster vaccination. In nucleotide form, the sequence is TGCAGTGCTAGAGGTGGGTTACCATACAATGAGCAGTTCTTC. Protein translation: CSARGGLPYNEQFF.